This T cell receptor beta chain came from a study of cytomegalovirus exposure and HLA in healthy donors. Repertoires were generated with immunoSEQ multiplex PCR, while TCRdb's copy carries only in-frame clones and drops some. The data contain about 44,000 clones, 80% to 95% of them seen just once; the ten biggest clones take up 2.1%. As concerns this clone: The antigen is undetermined.

Overall study results and limits: With high specificity and sensitivity, the classifier reportedly diagnosed cytomegalovirus status. In vitro testing confirmed a few CMV-associated chains as specific for CMV antigens.

While the first cohort had fewer than 850 subjects, the donors belonged to the separate validation cohort of more than 95 subjects. CDR1 is MNHEY, CDR2 SVGAGI, per germline. The V end lost 7 bases, the J end lost 5 bases, and 17 bases lay between the germline ends. CDR3 length equals 15 residues. This clonotype was obtained from a woman between 18 and 29 years old in good health and CMV-seronegative. This chain joins TRBV6-5 and TRBJ2-2; D is possibly TRBD2 (5 bases). Specimen: PBMCs. The CDR3 loop is CASNAGHGLTGELFF. DNA for the CDR3: TGTGCCAGCAACGCGGGTCACGGCCTGACCGGGGAGCTGTTTTTT.